Listed here are 25 T cell receptor beta chains from one sample, sequenced in a study of cytomegalovirus exposure and HLA in healthy donors. The PCR made use of 60 Vbeta and 13 Jbeta primers. Data came from immunoSEQ multiplex PCR; TCRdb stores just in-frame clones and leaves some out. The specimen's table records around 140,000 clones. Specimen: PBMCs. These TCRs come from a male donor in good health and CMV-seronegative.

The rearrangement links TRBV5-1 to TRBJ2-2; 13 bases align to TRBD2. The CDR3 extends over 23 amino acids. After removal of 1 base from V and 3 bases from J, the junction contained 21 bases not matched to a gene. Germline V CDR1 and CDR2: SGHRS, YFSETQ. The CDR3 is CASSLLWIPTSGGKDRDTGELFF. The CDR3 coding sequence is TGCGCCAGCAGCTTGCTTTGGATACCGACTAGCGGGGGGAAGGACCGTGACACCGGGGAGCTGTTTTTT.

The chain links TRBV28 to TRBJ2-7; 11 nucleotides line up with TRBD1. Germline CDR1 is MDHEN and CDR2 is SYDVKM. The CDR3 has 14 amino acids. V was pared by 6 bases and J by 3 bases, with 4 bases of the junction left unmatched. CDR3 sequence reads: CASSRTGGIYEQYF. DNA for the CDR3: TGTGCCAGCAGCAGGACAGGGGGCATCTACGAGCAGTACTTC. Based on the CDR3 plus reference TRBV28 and TRBJ2-7, the full variable domain is DVKVTQSSRYLVKRTGEKVFLECVQDMDHENMFWYRQDPGLGLRLIYFSYDVKMKEKGDIPEGYSVSREKKERFSLILESASTNQTSMYLCASSRTGGIYEQYFGPGTRLTVT.

V is TRBV7-2 and J is TRBJ2-7, with TRBD2 matching over 11 bases. The CDR3 sequence is 14 residues long. CDR1 and CDR2 from the germline V gene are SGHTA and FQGNSA. V trimming: 5 bases; J trimming: 5 bases; junction bases outside the gene matches: 5. DNA for the CDR3: TGTGCCAGCAGCCCTAGCGGGAGGATTGACGAGCAGTACTTC. It is translated as CASSPSGRIDEQYF.

This chain links TRBV5-4 with TRBJ1-2; TRBD1 aligns across 10 bases. Looked up from germline, CDR1 is SGHNT and CDR2 is YYREEE (reference sequence). The J segment lost 4 bases and the V segment lost 4 bases, leaving 10 bases of the junction unmatched. This CDR3 spans 16 amino acids. The CDR3 sequence: CASSGGQGTFAYGYTF. CDR3 nucleotides: TGTGCCAGCAGCGGGGGACAGGGGACCTTCGCCTATGGCTACACCTTC.

The rearrangement uses TRBV19 and TRBJ1-5, with D hard to call. This CDR3 comprises 13 residues. Trimming removed 5 bases from V and 6 bases from J, with 11 bases in between. CDR1 is LNHDA and CDR2 is SQIVND in the germline V gene (reference sequence). CDR3 DNA: TGTGCCAGTAGTCGGACTAGAGGTCAGCCCCAGCATTTT. Translation gives CASSRTRGQPQHF.

The V call is TRBV6-6, the J call TRBJ1-2, with a weak D call TRBD1 (6 bases). Per the germline V gene, CDR1 is MNHNY and CDR2 is SVGAGI (reference sequence). The CDR3 totals 14 residues. V gave up 5 bases and J gave up 3 bases, with 13 bases separating them. The CDR3, as DNA: TGTGCCAGCAGTATGGGGGCAGGACACTATGGCTACACCTTC. Amino acids: CASSMGAGHYGYTF.

This chain connects TRBV30 to TRBJ1-1; no clear D gene. V was cut by 1 base and J by 11 bases, with 14 bases left in between. The CDR3 has 12 residues. The V gene's germline CDR1 is GTSNPN and CDR2 SVGIG (reference sequence). The CDR3 nucleotides read TGTGCCTGGAGTGCCCCGGCCCCGAGGGCTTTCTTT. This gives the protein CAWSAPAPRAFF. Looking up the rest from reference TRBV30 and TRBJ1-1 gives the full variable domain: SQTIHQWPATLVQPVGSPLSLECTVEGTSNPNLYWYRQAAGRGLQLLFYSVGIGQISSEVPQNLSASRPQDRQFILSSKKLLLSDSGFYLCAWSAPAPRAFFGQGTRLTVV.

J is TRBJ2-7 and V is TRBV28; a possible D gene is TRBD2 (5 bases). Germline V lookup: CDR1 MDHEN, CDR2 SYDVKM. Trimming left V 6 bases short and J 3 bases short, with 12 bases between. This CDR3 region has 13 residues. The DNA for the CDR3 is TGTGCCAGCAGGCATAGACGGGACTACGAGCAGTACTTC. Amino acids: CASRHRRDYEQYF.

V gene TRBV7-7 combines with J gene TRBJ1-5; D gene uncertain. The CDR3 is made up of 10 amino acids. Germline V gene lookup returns CDR1 SSHAT and CDR2 FNYEAQ (reference sequence). CDR3 sequence: CASRTGPQHF. DNA for the CDR3: TGTGCTAGTCGCACGGGGCCCCAGCATTTT.

The chain joins TRBV6-5 to TRBJ1-1; no clear D gene. V dropped 6 bases and J dropped 2 bases, with 13 bases sitting between them. Germline-derived CDR1 and CDR2 are MNHEY and SVGAGI. The CDR3 sequence is 14 residues long. DNA for the CDR3: TGTGCCAGCAGGCGTCGGGAGTCAAACACTGAAGCTTTCTTT. It yields the protein CASRRRESNTEAFF.

This chain connects TRBV30 to TRBJ1-1, with a weak D call TRBD1 (6 bases). The V gene lost 2 bases and the J gene lost 4 bases, with 26 bases spanning the gap. Germline values: CDR1 GTSNPN, CDR2 SVGIG (reference sequence). CDR3 length equals 18 residues. The CDR3 sequence is CAWSIPWLGARDGTEAFF. The CDR3 DNA is TGTGCCTGGAGTATACCATGGCTGGGGGCGAGGGATGGCACTGAAGCTTTCTTT.

The chain carries TRBV7-9 and TRBJ2-2; 9 bases fit TRBD1. Looked up from germline, CDR1 is SEHNR and CDR2 is FQNEAQ (reference sequence). Germline trimming cut 5 bases from V and 8 bases from J; bases unmatched to any gene: 15. CDR3 length equals 17 residues. In DNA form, the CDR3 reads TGTGCCAGCAGCGGAAGCCGGGACAGGGAGGGTGAGGGGGAGCTGTTTTTT. It codes for CASSGSRDREGEGELFF.

The gene calls are TRBV10-3 and TRBJ2-5, with D hard to call. Germline V gives CDR1 ENHRY, CDR2 SYGVKD. V lost 3 bases, J lost 4 bases, and 9 bases lay in between. The CDR3 runs to 13 residues. Here the CDR3 reads CAISDSKRETQYF. The CDR3 bases are TGTGCCATCAGTGACTCGAAGAGAGAGACCCAGTACTTC.

J is TRBJ1-6 and V is TRBV11-2; D ambiguous. Looked up from germline, CDR1 is SGHAT and CDR2 is FQNNGV. This CDR3 has 15 amino acids. V was clipped by 0 bases and J by 9 bases, with 12 bases between them. CDR3 in DNA: TGTGCCAGCAGCTTAGATAGTACGGGAATTTCACCCCTCCACTTT. Translating gives CASSLDSTGISPLHF. Drawing the rest from reference TRBV11-2 and TRBJ1-6, the complete variable domain is EAGVAQSPRYKIIEKRQSVAFWCNPISGHATLYWYQQILGQGPKLLIQFQNNGVVDDSQLPKDRFSAERLKGVDSTLKIQPAKLEDSAVYLCASSLDSTGISPLHFGNGTRLTVT.

This chain links TRBV5-1 with TRBJ2-1, with TRBD2 as a possible D gene (7 bases). V was pared by 4 bases and J by 5 bases, with 13 bases between. Germline values: CDR1 SGHRS, CDR2 YFSETQ. The CDR3 length is 14 residues. The CDR3, as DNA: TGCGCCAGCAGCAAGGGGGGGATGGACAATGAGCAGTTCTTC. Its translation is CASSKGGMDNEQFF.

The genes are TRBV5-1 and TRBJ2-2; 7 positions agree with TRBD1. This CDR3 has 15 amino acids. Germline CDR1 is SGHRS and CDR2 is YFSETQ. Trimming at V came to 0 bases and at J to 5 bases, leaving 4 bases not matched to a gene. CDR3 sequence: CASSLETGVTGELFF. The CDR3 DNA follows: TGCGCCAGCAGCTTGGAAACAGGGGTGACCGGGGAGCTGTTTTTT.

This rearrangement joins TRBV6-5 to TRBJ1-1; the D is unclear. Germline CDR1 reads MNHEY; CDR2 reads SVGAGI. V was clipped by 8 bases and J by 1 base, with 11 bases between them. The CDR3 loop spans 13 amino acids. CDR3 sequence (DNA): TGTGCCAGCGGGAGGAAAACGAACACTGAAGCTTTCTTT. It codes for CASGRKTNTEAFF.

The gene calls are TRBV6-1 and TRBJ1-4; D ambiguous. CDR1 MNHNS and CDR2 SASEGT come from the germline V gene. The V end lost 2 bases, the J end lost 10 bases, and 20 bases lay between the germline ends. CDR3 length: 16 amino acids. CDR3 residues: CASSENRGPPKRKLFF. The DNA for the CDR3 is TGTGCCAGCAGTGAAAACAGAGGGCCCCCGAAGCGAAAACTGTTTTTT.

On this clone itself: This sample also contains other DNA sequences that code for the same CDR3. The chain joins TRBV4-3 to TRBJ2-1, with 12 bases that match TRBD2. The trim removed 6 bases at V and 5 bases at J, leaving 8 bases unmatched. CDR1 and CDR2 from the germline V gene are LGHNA and YSLEER. The CDR3 contains 16 residues. The DNA of the CDR3 is TGCGCCAGCAGTTTCCGGACTAGCGGGATTAACAATGAGCAGTTCTTC. The encoded protein is CASSFRTSGINNEQFF.

The rearrangement joins TRBV6-7 to TRBJ1-1; no firm D call. TRBV6-7 belongs to the ORF category, with a function that is uncertain. Trimming removed 2 bases at V and 2 bases at J, with 3 bases between. The CDR3 spans 12 residues. The CDR3 is CASSYLNTEAFF. CDR3 in DNA: TGTGCCAGCAGTTACCTAAACACTGAAGCTTTCTTT.

The chain uses TRBV10-2 and TRBJ2-3; tentatively, D is TRBD1 (5 bases). The CDR3 extends over 13 amino acids. Germline V lookup: CDR1 WSHSY, CDR2 SAAADI. Trimming removed 8 bases at V and 2 bases at J, with 11 bases between. This CDR3 is CASEDRNTDTQYF. The CDR3 region has the DNA TGCGCCAGCGAAGACAGAAACACAGATACGCAGTATTTT.

This sequence joins TRBV6-1 and TRBJ1-1; no clear D. CDR1 MNHNS and CDR2 SASEGT come from the germline V gene. The CDR3 consists of 14 residues. V lost 0 bases and J lost 5, with 10 bases in between. CDR3 amino acids: CASSEAWERTEAFF. The CDR3 bases are TGTGCCAGCAGTGAAGCTTGGGAGCGGACTGAAGCTTTCTTT.

V usage is TRBV18 and J usage is TRBJ1-2; 10 bases fit TRBD1. This CDR3 spans 15 amino acids. Germline CDR1 reads KGHSH; CDR2 reads LQKENI. With 3 bases clipped from V and 2 bases from J, the junction kept 3 bases outside the gene matches. In DNA, the CDR3 is TGTGCCAGCTCACCGACAGGGGGCCCCAACTATGGCTACACCTTC. Protein product: CASSPTGGPNYGYTF.

The chain recombines TRBV5-1 with TRBJ2-1; a possible D gene is TRBD2 (6 bases). Germline CDR1 SGHRS, CDR2 YFSETQ. Trimming took 4 bases from V and 6 from J, leaving 20 bases between them. The CDR3 is 16 residues long. CDR3 protein: CASSPGVLGTPNEQFF. The CDR3 DNA reads as TGCGCCAGCAGCCCGGGGGTCTTGGGAACACCCAATGAGCAGTTCTTC.

This sequence joins TRBV27 and TRBJ1-3, with 7 bases that match TRBD1. This CDR3 contains 13 residues. The V and J ends lost 5 bases and 4 bases, in that order; junction bases with no gene match: 2. The germline V gene encodes CDR1 MNHEY and CDR2 SMNVEV (reference sequence). The CDR3 nucleotides read TGTGCCAGCAGTACGACAGGGGGAAACACCATATATTTT. Its translation is CASSTTGGNTIYF.